This is a list of T cell receptor beta chains from one sample in a study of human T cells and chemical hapten exposure. TCRdb recomputed calls from the RACE reads with MiXCR, one row per CDR3 protein. The data show fewer than 95,000 distinct CDR3 sequences, 10% to 13% seen once. Specimen: whole blood, collected in connection with sensitization to the hapten diphenylcyclopropenone (DPC). The receptor set was obtained from a man in his forties with alopecia areata. Some clones in this sample may be carry-over from other donors' samples. Each CDR3 is given with its conserved first and last residue. D genes are given only for firm matches. Not every row has a clone size; where given, it reads once, few, many or a size class.

J gene: TRBJ2-7; clone size: few; V gene: TRBV12-3/TRBV12-4; D gene: TRBD2; CDR3 protein: CASSTSGRVYEQYF; CDR3 DNA: TGTGCCAGCAGTACTAGCGGGAGGGTCTACGAGCAGTACTTC
J gene: TRBJ1-5; clone size: -; V gene: TRBV6-5; D gene: -; CDR3 protein: CASSPLSPSNQPQHF; CDR3 DNA: TGTGCCAGCAGTCCACTAAGCCCCTCCAATCAGCCCCAGCATTTT
J gene: TRBJ1-1; clone size: few; V gene: TRBV20-1; D gene: -; CDR3 protein: CSAIDVGQPEAFF; CDR3 DNA: TGCAGTGCTATTGATGTGGGGCAGCCTGAAGCTTTCTTT
J gene: TRBJ1-4; clone size: many; V gene: TRBV19; D gene: -; CDR3 protein: CASSKVDATNEKLFF; CDR3 DNA: TGTGCCAGTAGTAAGGTGGACGCAACTAATGAAAAACTGTTTTTT
J gene: TRBJ2-7; clone size: -; V gene: TRBV7-2; D gene: TRBD1; CDR3 protein: CASSLIRDRDYEQYF; CDR3 DNA: TGTGCCAGCAGCTTAATCCGGGACAGGGACTACGAGCAGTACTTC
J gene: TRBJ2-6; clone size: -; V gene: TRBV11-2; D gene: -; CDR3 protein: CASSLDGRTGFSGANVLTF; CDR3 DNA: TGTGCCAGCAGCTTAGACGGAAGGACCGGCTTTTCTGGGGCCAACGTCCTGACTTTC
J gene: TRBJ1-6; clone size: few; V gene: TRBV6-7; D gene: TRBD1; CDR3 protein: CASSSGTVNSPLHF; CDR3 DNA: TGTGCCAGCAGTTCTGGGACAGTTAATTCACCCCTCCACTTT
J gene: TRBJ2-3; clone size: -; V gene: TRBV6-2/TRBV6-3; D gene: -; CDR3 protein: CASSYETWRSQDTQYF; CDR3 DNA: TGTGCCAGCAGTTACGAGACATGGCGGAGCCAAGATACGCAGTATTTT
J gene: TRBJ2-7; clone size: few; V gene: TRBV12-3/TRBV12-4; D gene: TRBD2; CDR3 protein: CASSPIGREGPEQYF; CDR3 DNA: TGTGCCAGCAGTCCCATCGGGCGGGAGGGCCCCGAGCAGTACTTC
J gene: TRBJ2-3; clone size: few; V gene: TRBV7-3; D gene: -; CDR3 protein: CASSLNPDTQYF; CDR3 DNA: TGTGCCAGCAGCTTAAATCCAGATACGCAGTATTTT
J gene: TRBJ2-7; clone size: -; V gene: TRBV20-1; D gene: TRBD1; CDR3 protein: CSAPPRQGSYEQYF; CDR3 DNA: TGCAGTGCTCCACCCAGACAGGGCTCCTACGAGCAGTACTTC
J gene: TRBJ2-3; clone size: few; V gene: TRBV9; D gene: TRBD2; CDR3 protein: CASSVGASGSPDTQYF; CDR3 DNA: TGTGCCAGCAGCGTAGGAGCTAGCGGGAGCCCGGATACGCAGTATTTT
J gene: TRBJ2-1; clone size: many; V gene: TRBV28; D gene: -; CDR3 protein: CASSLGPFNEQFF; CDR3 DNA: TGTGCCAGCAGTTTAGGGCCCTTCAATGAGCAGTTCTTC
J gene: TRBJ2-1; clone size: few; V gene: TRBV6-2/TRBV6-3; D gene: -; CDR3 protein: CASSHPVQVGPRRASLDHEQFF; CDR3 DNA: TGTGCCAGCAGCCACCCGGTACAAGTTGGGCCACGGAGGGCCTCGTTGGACCATGAGCAGTTCTTC
J gene: TRBJ2-3; clone size: many; V gene: TRBV18; D gene: -; CDR3 protein: CASSTPGLDNTDTQYF; CDR3 DNA: TGTGCCAGCTCCACCCCCGGACTCGATAACACAGATACGCAGTATTTT
J gene: TRBJ2-2; clone size: many; V gene: TRBV29-1; D gene: -; CDR3 protein: CSVAFWYNTGELFF; CDR3 DNA: TGCAGCGTTGCTTTTTGGTACAACACCGGGGAGCTGTTTTTT